A selection of T cell receptor beta chains follows, all from one sample in a study of identifying expanded T cells in peripheral blood. The protocol was immunoSEQ multiplex PCR, while the TCRdb copy is restricted to in-frame clones and leaves out a portion. The sample consists of under 95,000 clones, about 88% of them appearing once. The sequenced sample consisted of blood. These receptors all come from a person aged 18 to 75 in good health. CDR3s include the opening cysteine and the closing phenylalanine or tryptophan. The D gene is left open where the match is weak. A clone size is listed for some rows: how often the clone was seen (once, few, many), or a class if it is expanded.

D: NA
J: TRBJ2-2
V: TRBV9
size: NA
length: 12
CDR3: CASSLLYGELFF
DNA: TGTGCCAGCAGCCTTTTATACGGGGAGCTGTTTTTT

D: NA
J: TRBJ1-1
V: TRBV6-5
size: NA
length: 15
CDR3: CASSYSHLMNTEAFF
DNA: TGTGCCAGCAGTTACAGCCACCTTATGAACACTGAAGCTTTCTTT

D: TRBD2
J: TRBJ2-3
V: TRBV19
size: NA
length: 17
CDR3: CASSRGALAGGTDTQYF
DNA: TGTGCCAGTAGTAGGGGGGCTCTAGCGGGTGGCACAGATACGCAGTATTTT

D: NA
J: TRBJ2-3
V: TRBV6-4
size: NA
length: 9
CDR3: CARTDTQYF
DNA: TGTGCCAGGACAGATACGCAGTATTTT

D: NA
J: TRBJ2-7
V: TRBV9
size: NA
length: 14
CDR3: CASSVSATIYEQYF
DNA: TGTGCCAGCAGCGTCAGCGCCACCATTTACGAGCAGTACTTC

D: NA
J: TRBJ1-1
V: TRBV7-2
size: NA
length: 13
CDR3: CASSLDRNTEAFF
DNA: TGTGCCAGCAGCCTAGACAGGAACACTGAAGCTTTCTTT

D: NA
J: TRBJ2-7
V: TRBV7-2
size: once
length: 15
CDR3: CASSLAGASSYEQYF
DNA: TGTGCCAGCAGCTTAGCGGGGGCGAGCTCCTACGAGCAGTACTTC

D: NA
J: TRBJ2-3
V: TRBV19
size: NA
length: 16
CDR3: CASAYQDSVRTDTQYF
DNA: TGTGCCAGTGCTTACCAGGACTCCGTCCGCACAGATACGCAGTATTTT

D: TRBD2
J: TRBJ2-5
V: TRBV10-1
size: NA
length: 18
CDR3: CASSEGNSYSGSQETQYF
DNA: TGCGCCAGCAGTGAGGGTAACAGTTATAGCGGGAGCCAAGAGACCCAGTACTTC

D: NA
J: TRBJ2-3
V: TRBV28
size: NA
length: 14
CDR3: CASSFLSGTDTQYF
DNA: TGTGCCAGCAGTTTTCTTTCAGGGACAGATACGCAGTATTTT

D: TRBD2
J: TRBJ2-7
V: TRBV7-8
size: NA
length: 19
CDR3: CASSAETGLAGVRRYEQYF
DNA: TGTGCCAGCAGCGCAGAGACGGGACTAGCGGGAGTCCGTCGCTACGAGCAGTACTTC

D: NA
J: TRBJ1-2
V: TRBV19
size: NA
length: 15
CDR3: CASSINHGGGEGYTF
DNA: TGTGCCAGTAGTATTAATCACGGCGGGGGCGAAGGCTACACCTTC

D: TRBD2
J: TRBJ2-3
V: TRBV5-1
size: NA
length: 17
CDR3: CASSYITSGGSTDTQYF
DNA: TGCGCCAGCAGCTATATTACTAGCGGGGGTAGCACAGATACGCAGTATTTT

D: NA
J: TRBJ2-1
V: TRBV27
size: NA
length: 14
CDR3: CASSRASAKNEQFF
DNA: TGTGCCAGCAGCCGGGCTAGCGCTAAGAATGAGCAGTTCTTC

D: NA
J: TRBJ1-4
V: TRBV2
size: few
length: 14
CDR3: CASRGSGLVEKLFF
DNA: TGTGCCAGCAGGGGATCAGGTCTTGTGGAAAAACTGTTTTTT

D: NA
J: TRBJ2-5
V: TRBV5-4
size: NA
length: 13
CDR3: CASSLWVGETQYF
DNA: TGTGCCAGCAGCTTGTGGGTGGGGGAGACCCAGTACTTC

D: TRBD2
J: TRBJ2-3
V: TRBV5-1
size: NA
length: 17
CDR3: CASSKGLAGGSTDTQYF
DNA: TGCGCCAGCAGCAAGGGACTAGCGGGAGGAAGCACAGATACGCAGTATTTT

D: TRBD2
J: TRBJ2-5
V: TRBV7-2
size: NA
length: 16
CDR3: CASSNTGTSGQETQYF
DNA: TGTGCCAGCAGCAACACCGGGACTAGCGGCCAAGAGACCCAGTACTTC

D: TRBD2
J: TRBJ2-3
V: TRBV4-1
size: NA
length: 17
CDR3: CASSHQLAGYGADTQYF
DNA: TGCGCCAGCAGCCACCAACTAGCGGGGTACGGGGCAGATACGCAGTATTTT

D: NA
J: TRBJ1-6
V: TRBV9
size: NA
length: 17
CDR3: CASSAGGLSSYNSPLHF
DNA: TGTGCCAGCAGCGCCGGGGGTTTGAGCTCCTATAATTCACCCCTCCACTTT

D: NA
J: TRBJ2-4
V: TRBV28
size: NA
length: 16
CDR3: CASSPGLMLAKNIQYF
DNA: TGTGCCAGCAGCCCCGGACTAATGCTAGCCAAAAACATTCAGTACTTC

D: NA
J: TRBJ2-7
V: TRBV6-5
size: NA
length: 14
CDR3: CASSYLPGDGEQYF
DNA: TGTGCCAGCAGTTACTTGCCCGGGGATGGCGAGCAGTACTTC

D: NA
J: TRBJ2-6
V: TRBV19
size: few
length: 15
CDR3: CASKYGIGGANVLTF
DNA: TGTGCCAGTAAGTACGGGATCGGTGGGGCCAACGTCCTGACTTTC

D: TRBD2
J: TRBJ2-1
V: TRBV6-4
size: NA
length: 14
CDR3: CASSDVGGPGEQFF
DNA: TGTGCCAGCAGTGATGTGGGAGGGCCGGGTGAGCAGTTCTTC